The present T cell receptor (beta chain) was sequenced within a study of T-cell memory formation after mild COVID-19. This clonotype was seen a handful of times. No antigen is known for it. The V gene end was trimmed by 5 bases and the J gene end by 0 bases; junction bases not matched to a gene: 4. CDR1 is SGHTA and CDR2 is FQGNSA in the germline V gene. CDR3 length: 16 residues. Barcoded TCR alpha and TCR beta cDNA libraries with UMIs came from 5'RACE using constant-segment primers. TCRdb independently ran MiXCR on the 5' RACE reads; one entry per CDR3 protein. Counted here are a few hundred thousand distinct CDR3 sequences, 15% to 20% occurring once; the ten biggest clones make up 20% to 25%. Study-wide results and limits: Detection of some responders pre-infection suggested pre-existing cross-reactive memory T cells participated. Clones that contracted from day 15 to 85 were balanced CD4/CD8, while later expanders leaned CD4+. Mostly located in CM and EM were contracting CD4+ clones, with contracting CD8+ clones located in EMRA.

The V gene is TRBV7-2, the J gene TRBJ2-1; 10 bases are shared with TRBD2. Sequencing input: PBMCs or a T cell subset sorted from them (not recorded which). This TCR was sampled from a man younger than 30 who had mild COVID-19 (a few samples of this study predate the infection). Cell type and time point are not known. The CDR3 is CASSPSGGLSYNEQFF. DNA of the CDR3: TGTGCCAGCAGCCCTAGCGGGGGACTCTCCTACAATGAGCAGTTCTTC.